The clone carrying this TCR beta chain came up a few times. The antigen is not known. CDR3 length equals 14 residues. Germline loops: CDR1 DFQATT, CDR2 SNEGSKA (reference sequence). The junction had 3 bases not matched to a gene; V was cut back by 1 base and J by 5 bases. Amplification yielded TCR beta CDR3 regions, with RNA transcripts as the source. During a first-round RT-PCR of the TCR CDR3, the HTBI primer set was used. Each CDR3 protein is one row after TCRdb ran MiXCR on the multiplex PCR reads. The sample has over 700,000 distinct CDR3 sequences; more than 30% are singletons. The data derive from a study of T cells in Graves' hyperthyroidism and ophthalmopathy. Whole-study findings and limits: Blood also contained most expanded thyroid clonotypes above 0.001. Model output signaled ophthalmopathy a median around 6.9 months ahead of onset. Separating ophthalmopathy from stable hyperthyroidism was achieved by a 13 V-J model.

The diagnoses drew upon clinical symptoms, serum thyroxine and TRAb, thyroid ultrasound and orbital computed tomography. The gene calls are TRBV20-1 and TRBJ1-5; 9 nucleotides align to TRBD1. The TCR sequence derives from a man younger than 30 with Graves' hyperthyroidism. Input material: blood. The CDR3 spells CSARGQGEDQPQHF. CDR3 DNA: TGCAGTGCTAGAGGACAGGGGGAGGATCAGCCCCAGCATTTT.